Sequencing of this T cell receptor beta chain was carried out in a study of CD4 T cells in relation to SARS-CoV-2 and coronaviruses. Study-wide context: The HLA restriction of the shared crossreactive spike epitopes was mapped.

For this clone: No antigen is known for it.

Sequencing used immunoSEQ multiplex PCR; TCRdb keeps in-frame clones, though not all of them. The sample records about 38,000 clones, 82% being singletons. The V gene's germline CDR1 is SGHTA and CDR2 FQGNSA. V was clipped by 5 bases and J by 1 base; unmatched bases: 3. The CDR3 has 14 amino acids. The sample taken for sequencing was naive CD4+ T cells from PBMCs, cultured in vitro. This sample's subset: naive CD4+ T cells isolated by negative enrichment. This TCR came from an adult with COVID-19. The chain carries TRBV7-2 and TRBJ2-3, with 7 bases aligning to TRBD1. The CDR3 nucleotides are TGTGCCAGCAGCCCCGGGACAGGCACAGATACGCAGTATTTT. It translates to CASSPGTGTDTQYF.